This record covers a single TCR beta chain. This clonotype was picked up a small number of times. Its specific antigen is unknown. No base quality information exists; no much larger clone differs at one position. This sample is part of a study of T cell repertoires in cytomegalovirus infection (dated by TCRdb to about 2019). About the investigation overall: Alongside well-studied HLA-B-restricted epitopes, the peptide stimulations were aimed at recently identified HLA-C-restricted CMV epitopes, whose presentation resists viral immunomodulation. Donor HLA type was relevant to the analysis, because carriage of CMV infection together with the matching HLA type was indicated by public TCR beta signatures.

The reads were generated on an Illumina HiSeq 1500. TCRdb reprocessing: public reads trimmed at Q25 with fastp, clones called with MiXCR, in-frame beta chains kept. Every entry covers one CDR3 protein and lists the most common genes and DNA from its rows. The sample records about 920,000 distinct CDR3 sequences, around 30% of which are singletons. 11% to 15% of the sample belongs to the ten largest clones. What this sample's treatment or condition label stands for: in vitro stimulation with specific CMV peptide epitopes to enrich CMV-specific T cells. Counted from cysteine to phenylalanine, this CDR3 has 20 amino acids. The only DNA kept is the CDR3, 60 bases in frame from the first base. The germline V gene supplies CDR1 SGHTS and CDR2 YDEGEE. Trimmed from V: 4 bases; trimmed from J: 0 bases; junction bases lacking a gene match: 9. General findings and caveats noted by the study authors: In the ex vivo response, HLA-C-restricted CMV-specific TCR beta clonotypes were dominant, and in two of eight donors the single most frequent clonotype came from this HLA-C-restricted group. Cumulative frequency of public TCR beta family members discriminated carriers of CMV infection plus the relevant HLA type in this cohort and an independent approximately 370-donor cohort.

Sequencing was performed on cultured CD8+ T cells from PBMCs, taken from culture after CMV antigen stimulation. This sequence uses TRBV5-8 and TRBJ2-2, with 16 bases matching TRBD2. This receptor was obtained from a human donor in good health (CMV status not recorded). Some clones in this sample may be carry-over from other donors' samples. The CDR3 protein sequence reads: CASSAGTSGGAVANTGELFF. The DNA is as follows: TGTGCCAGCAGCGCCGGGACTAGCGGGGGGGCAGTGGCGAACACCGGGGAGCTGTTTTTT.